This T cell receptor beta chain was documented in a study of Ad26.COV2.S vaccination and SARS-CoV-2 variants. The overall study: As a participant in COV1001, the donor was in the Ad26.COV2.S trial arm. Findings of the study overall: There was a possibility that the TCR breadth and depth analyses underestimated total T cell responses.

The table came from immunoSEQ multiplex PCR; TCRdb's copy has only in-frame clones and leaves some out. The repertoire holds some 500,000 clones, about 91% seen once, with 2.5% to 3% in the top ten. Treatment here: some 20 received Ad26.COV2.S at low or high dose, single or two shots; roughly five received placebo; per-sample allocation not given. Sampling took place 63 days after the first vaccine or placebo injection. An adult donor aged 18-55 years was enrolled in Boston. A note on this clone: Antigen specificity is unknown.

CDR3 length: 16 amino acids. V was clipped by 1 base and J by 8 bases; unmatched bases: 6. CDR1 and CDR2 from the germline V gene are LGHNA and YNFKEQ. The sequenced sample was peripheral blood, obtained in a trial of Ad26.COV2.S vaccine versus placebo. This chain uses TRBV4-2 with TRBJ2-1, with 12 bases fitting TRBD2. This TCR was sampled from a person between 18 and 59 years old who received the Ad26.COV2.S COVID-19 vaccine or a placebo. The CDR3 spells CASSQVGLAGYDEQFF. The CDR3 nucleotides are TGTGCCAGCAGCCAAGTGGGACTAGCGGGTTATGATGAGCAGTTCTTC.